This entry is about one TCR beta chain. The individuals who served as donors were healthy Caucasians living in Russia, aged roughly 6 to 100. This entry belongs to a study of blood T cells in healthy people across ages. Germline-derived CDR1 and CDR2 are MNHEY and SVGEGT. The CDR3 is made up of 15 amino acids. A sample-barcoded 5' primer and a J-beta primer mix were used in a second PCR of about 7 to 11 cycles. One entry per CDR3 protein results from TCRdb running MiXCR on the 5' RACE reads. The sample has about a million distinct CDR3 sequences, approximately 38% seen once. This TCR was recovered from a man between 18 and 29 years old in good health. The chain carries TRBV6-2 or TRBV6-3 and TRBJ2-4; the D is unclear. The better agreement between TRBJ2-7 and the DNA end casts doubt on the J call. Sequenced material: blood. The CDR3 bases are TGTGCCAGCAGTTACGCAGATGGGTCGCCGTACGAGCAGTACTTC. Translation gives CASSYADGSPYEQYF.